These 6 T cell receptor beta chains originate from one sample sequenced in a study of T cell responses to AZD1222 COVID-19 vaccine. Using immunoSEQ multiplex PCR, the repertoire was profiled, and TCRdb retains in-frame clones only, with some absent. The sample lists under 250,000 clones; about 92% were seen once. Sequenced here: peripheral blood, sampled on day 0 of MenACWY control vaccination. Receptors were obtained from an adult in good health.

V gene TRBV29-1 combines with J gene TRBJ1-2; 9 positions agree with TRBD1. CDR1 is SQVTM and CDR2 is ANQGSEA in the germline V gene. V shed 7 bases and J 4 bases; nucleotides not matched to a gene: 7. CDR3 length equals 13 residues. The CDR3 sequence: CSAGGTGSYGYTF. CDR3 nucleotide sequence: TGCAGCGCTGGGGGGACAGGGTCCTATGGCTACACCTTC.

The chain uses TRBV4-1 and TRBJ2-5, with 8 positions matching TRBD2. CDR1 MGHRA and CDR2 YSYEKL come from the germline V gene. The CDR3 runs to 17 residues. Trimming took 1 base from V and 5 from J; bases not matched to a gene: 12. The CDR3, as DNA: TGCGCCAGCAGCCAAGTACCCACCCCGGGACTAGTTGAGACCCAGTACTTC. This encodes CASSQVPTPGLVETQYF.

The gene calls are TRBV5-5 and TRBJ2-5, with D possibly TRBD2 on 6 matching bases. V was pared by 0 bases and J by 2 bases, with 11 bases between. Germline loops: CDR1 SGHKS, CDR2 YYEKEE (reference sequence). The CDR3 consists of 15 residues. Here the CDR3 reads CASSLVHGGQETQYF. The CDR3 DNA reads TGTGCCAGCAGCTTGGTTCACGGGGGACAAGAGACCCAGTACTTC. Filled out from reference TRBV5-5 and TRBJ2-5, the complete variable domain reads DAGVTQSPTHLIKTRGQQVTLRCSPISGHKSVSWYQQVLGQGPQFIFQYYEKEERGRGNFPDRFSARQFPNYSSELNVNALLLGDSALYLCASSLVHGGQETQYFGPGTRLLVL.

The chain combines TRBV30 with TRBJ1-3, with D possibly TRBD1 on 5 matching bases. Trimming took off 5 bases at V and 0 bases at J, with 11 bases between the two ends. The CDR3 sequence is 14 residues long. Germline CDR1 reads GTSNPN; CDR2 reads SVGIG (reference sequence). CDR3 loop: CAWGTGSSGNTIYF. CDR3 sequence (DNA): TGTGCCTGGGGGACGGGTTCCTCTGGAAACACCATATATTTT.

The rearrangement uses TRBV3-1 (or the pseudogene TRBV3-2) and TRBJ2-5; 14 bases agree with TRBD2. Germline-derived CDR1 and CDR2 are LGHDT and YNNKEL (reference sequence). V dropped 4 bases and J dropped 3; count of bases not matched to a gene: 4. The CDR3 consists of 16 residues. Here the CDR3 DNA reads TGTGCCAGCAGCCCACGACTAGCGGGGGGGGAAGAGACCCAGTACTTC. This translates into CASSPRLAGGEETQYF.

CDR3 region: CASSPTAMNTEAFF. CDR3 in DNA: TGTGCCAGCAGTCCGACAGCCATGAACACTGAAGCTTTCTTT. This chain connects TRBV2 to TRBJ1-1; D perhaps matches TRBD1 (5 bases). The CDR3 is 14 amino acids. V lost 5 bases to trimming and J lost 0 bases, with 10 bases between them. CDR1 and CDR2 (germline): SNHLY, FYNNEI.